This T cell receptor beta chain stems from a study of blood T cell repertoires in COVID-19. Germline assignment: CDR1 SGDLS and CDR2 YYNGEE. V was trimmed by 3 bases and J by 1 base, leaving 8 bases between them. This CDR3 spans 14 amino acids. Sequenced by immunoSEQ multiplex PCR; TCRdb stores in-frame clones only, minus some. The sample has 90,000 to 110,000 clones; approximately 84% are singletons. The chain links TRBV9 to TRBJ1-3, with a weak D call TRBD1 (6 bases). This receptor was identified in a woman between 45 and 65 years old with acute or convalescent COVID-19. Sequences were obtained from peripheral blood. The CDR3 DNA is TGTGCCAGCAGCGCGGGGACATCTGGAAACACCATATATTTT. Amino acid sequence: CASSAGTSGNTIYF.